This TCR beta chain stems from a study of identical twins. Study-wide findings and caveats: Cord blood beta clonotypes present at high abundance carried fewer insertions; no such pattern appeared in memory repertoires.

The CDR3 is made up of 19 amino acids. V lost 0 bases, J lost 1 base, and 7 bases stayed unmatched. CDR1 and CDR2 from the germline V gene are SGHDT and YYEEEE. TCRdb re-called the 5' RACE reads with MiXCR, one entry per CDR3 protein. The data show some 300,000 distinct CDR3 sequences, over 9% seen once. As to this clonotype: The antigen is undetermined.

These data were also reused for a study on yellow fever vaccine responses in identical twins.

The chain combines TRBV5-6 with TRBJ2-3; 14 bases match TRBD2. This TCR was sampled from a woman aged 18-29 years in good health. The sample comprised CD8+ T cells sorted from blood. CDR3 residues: CASSLGLAGGPWGTDTQYF. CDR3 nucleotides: TGTGCCAGCAGCTTGGGACTAGCGGGAGGGCCCTGGGGCACAGATACGCAGTATTTT.